Presented here are 5 T cell receptor beta chains from one specimen sequenced in a study of cytomegalovirus exposure and HLA in healthy donors (dated by TCRdb to 2015 to 2018). Library preparation used the immunoSEQ multiplex PCR assay. The multiplex PCR relied on a mix of 60 forward primers for TCR Vbeta segments and 13 reverse primers for TCR Jbeta segments. In TCRdb, the immuneACCESS table is reduced to in-frame sequences with V and J assigned. These tables do not hold every clone; where another copy was compared, an unresolved V gene accounts for under half, and the others remain unexplained. A total of approximately 85,000 clones appear in this sample, around 62% of them only once. The ten largest clones add up to roughly 6% of the sample. Sequencing input: PBMCs. Receptors were obtained from a woman in her 30s in good health and CMV-seropositive.

The chain has TRBV7-3 and TRBJ1-1, with no clear D. Germline V gene data show CDR1 as SGHTA and CDR2 as FQGTGA. The CDR3 runs 14 residues. The ends were cut back, 2 bases at V and 6 bases at J, with 13 bases in the middle. CDR3 region: CASSLHPTPAEAFF. The CDR3 bases are TGTGCCAGCAGCTTACATCCTACGCCGGCTGAAGCTTTCTTT.

This chain uses TRBV7-2 with TRBJ2-7; D gene uncertain. The CDR3 length is 12 residues. Germline loops: CDR1 SGHTA, CDR2 FQGNSA. Trimming left V 1 base short and J 6 bases short, with 7 bases between. CDR3 nucleotides: TGTGCCAGCAGCTTAGTTCTTTTCGAGCAGTACTTC. It specifies CASSLVLFEQYF.

This clone was detected a few times. This chain uses TRBV19 with TRBJ1-5; a weak D match, TRBD1 (6 bases). The CDR3 consists of 13 residues. Germline CDR1 LNHDA, CDR2 SQIVND (reference sequence). Trimming stripped 3 bases from V and 5 bases from J, with 8 bases between. The CDR3 DNA reads as TGTGCCAGTAGTATCGGGACATATCAGCCCCAGCATTTT. As protein: CASSIGTYQPQHF.

This chain links TRBV19 with TRBJ2-7, with D possibly TRBD2 on 6 matching bases. V was clipped by 1 base and J by 2 bases, with 12 bases between them. Germline V gene lookup returns CDR1 LNHDA and CDR2 SQIVND (reference sequence). The CDR3 covers 15 residues. The DNA of the CDR3 is TGTGCCAGTAGTATAGTGTGGGGGGAAGCCTACGAGCAGTACTTC. Its translation is CASSIVWGEAYEQYF.

This clone occurred a few times. V is TRBV5-1 and J is TRBJ2-3; no definite D call. The CDR3 contains 15 residues. The V gene lost 0 bases and the J gene lost 4 bases, with 12 bases spanning the gap. Germline V CDR1 and CDR2: SGHRS, YFSETQ. CDR3: CASSLAGRPSDTQYF. For the CDR3, the DNA is TGCGCCAGCAGCTTGGCGGGTAGGCCATCAGATACGCAGTATTTT.